One and the same sample provided the 12 T cell receptor beta chains below, sequenced in a study of CD8 T cells in Susac syndrome (dated by TCRdb to between 2018 and 2021). Receptors were amplified or captured by the immunoSEQ multiplex PCR assay. RNA was extracted with the RNeasy kit and roughly 0.5 to 1 ug was reverse transcribed using random hexamers. Using fastp trimming at Q25 and MiXCR clonotype assembly, TCRdb reanalyzed the public sequencing data and kept in-frame beta chains. Each CDR3 protein appears once, grouped with its most common genes and DNA. The sample has roughly 300,000 distinct CDR3 sequences on record, 80% to 90% of them singletons. Over 0.1% of the sample comes from the top ten. Sequencing was done on a sample of CD8+ T cells from PBMCs. These receptors were obtained from a human donor with multiple sclerosis.

This clonotype was seen only a few times. The V and J genes are TRBV25-1 and TRBJ2-7, with 9 bases aligning to TRBD2. Trimming cost V 4 bases and J 4 bases; bases outside gene matches: 5. The CDR3 length is 14 residues. The germline V gene encodes CDR1 MGHDK and CDR2 SYGVNS. CDR3 sequence (DNA): TGTGCCAGCAGTGGTAGCGGGAGTAGGTACGAGCAGTACTTC. Translating it yields CASSGSGSRYEQYF.

On this clonotype itself: The germline gene is not matched at one end of the junction; a read error may be the cause. The V call is TRBV10-2, the J call TRBJ2-7; 10 nucleotides line up with TRBD2. Looked up from germline, CDR1 is WSHSY and CDR2 is SAAADI. CDR3 length: 15 amino acids. CDR3: CATSGASGRMGEQYF. CDR3 nucleotides: TGCGCCACCAGTGGGGCTAGCGGGAGAATGGGCGAGCAGTACTTC.

This clonotype came up a few times. This chain uses TRBV19 with TRBJ1-2; TRBD1 matches at 9 bases. Germline V gives CDR1 LNHDA, CDR2 SQIVND (reference sequence). Trimming cost V 3 bases and J 6 bases; bases outside gene matches: 2. This CDR3 spans 13 amino acids. CDR3 region: CASSIGTGNGYTF. The CDR3 DNA is TGTGCCAGTAGTATCGGGACAGGGAATGGCTACACCTTC.

The chain is built from TRBV29-1 and TRBJ2-1, with D perhaps matching TRBD1 (5 bases). Germline CDR1 is SQVTM and CDR2 is ANQGSEA. Trimming removed 1 base from V and 13 bases from J, with 23 bases in between. The CDR3 contains 15 residues. The CDR3 reads CSVEGVKSALGEQFF. The CDR3, as DNA: TGCAGCGTTGAAGGGGTGAAATCGGCGTTAGGGGAACAGTTCTTC.

This clonotype appeared once. The chain uses TRBV4-2 and TRBJ2-4, with D possibly matching TRBD2 (6 bases). V dropped 2 bases and J dropped 0 bases, with 20 bases sitting between them. This CDR3 comprises 19 residues. In germline, CDR1 is LGHNA, CDR2 YNFKEQ. As DNA, the CDR3 is TGTGCCAGCAGCCAACCGGCGGGATTCCGCGGCGTAGCCAAAAACATTCAGTACTTC. Its protein is CASSQPAGFRGVAKNIQYF.

V gene TRBV6-1 combines with J gene TRBJ2-3, with TRBD2 as a possible D gene (6 bases). The CDR3 covers 18 residues. From germline, CDR1 is MNHNS and CDR2 SASEGT. V gave up 7 bases and J gave up 0 bases, with 23 bases separating them. The CDR3 region has the DNA TGTGCCAGCATAATCAACCCGGGACTCTTATCTAGCACAGATACGCAGTATTTT. The encoded protein is CASIINPGLLSSTDTQYF.

The chain uses TRBV4-2 and TRBJ2-7; 7 bases line up with TRBD2. From germline, CDR1 is LGHNA and CDR2 YNFKEQ. V was pared by 3 bases and J by 2 bases, with 7 bases of the junction left unmatched. The CDR3 covers 15 residues. This CDR3 is CASSHLLGTTYEQYF. In DNA form, the CDR3 reads TGTGCCAGCAGCCACCTACTAGGGACTACCTACGAGCAGTACTTC.

This clonotype was counted once. The chain links TRBV30 to TRBJ1-1; unclear D gene. CDR1 is GTSNPN, CDR2 SVGIG, per germline (reference sequence). The CDR3 loop spans 12 amino acids. V shed 2 bases and J shed 9 bases, with 13 bases lying between them. In nucleotides, the CDR3 is TGTGCCTGGAGTTCCGGACGGGGAAAAGCTTTCTTT. Encoded protein: CAWSSGRGKAFF.

V is TRBV2 and J is TRBJ2-3; 7 bases match TRBD2. The germline V gene encodes CDR1 SNHLY and CDR2 FYNNEI. The CDR3 is made up of 16 amino acids. Unmatched junction bases numbered 14, after V lost 7 bases and J lost 4 bases. CDR3 protein: CASNPKGGVLADTQYF. The CDR3 DNA follows: TGTGCCAGCAATCCTAAGGGAGGGGTTCTGGCAGATACGCAGTATTTT.

V and J are TRBV20-1 and TRBJ2-7; TRBD1 matches 8 bases. Germline CDR1 reads DFQATT; CDR2 reads SNEGSKA (reference sequence). After removal of 5 bases from V and 2 bases from J, the junction contained 5 bases not matched to a gene. The CDR3 consists of 13 residues. The CDR3 sequence is CSAPGTGAYEQYF. The CDR3 nucleotides are TGCAGTGCTCCCGGGACAGGAGCCTACGAGCAGTACTTC.

V and J are TRBV5-6 and TRBJ1-1, with no clear D. CDR1 is SGHDT, CDR2 YYEEEE, per germline. The CDR3 is 14 residues long. The V gene lost 1 base and the J gene lost 4 bases, with 11 bases spanning the gap. The CDR3, as DNA: TGTGCCAGCAGCTTGTCAGGCGGGATCACTGAAGCTTTCTTT. This gives the protein CASSLSGGITEAFF.

The CDR3 is CAISESYRAPEAFF. The DNA for the CDR3 is TGTGCCATCAGTGAGTCATACAGGGCCCCTGAAGCTTTCTTT. The rearrangement uses TRBV10-3 and TRBJ1-1; possible D gene TRBD1, 6 bases. V lost 0 bases, J lost 6 bases, and 11 bases lay in between. This CDR3 region has 14 residues. Per germline, CDR1 ENHRY and CDR2 SYGVKD.